The rows below give T cell receptor beta chains drawn from one sample of a study of shared clonotypes between healthy human individuals. The protocol was immunoSEQ multiplex PCR, while the TCRdb copy is restricted to in-frame clones and leaves out a portion. The repertoire includes some 2,100,000 clones, approximately 96% of them detected once, and 0.1% to 0.15% sits in the top ten. Material: naive CD4+ T cells sorted from blood. These receptors were collected from a man aged 18 to 30 in good health. Both conserved end residues are part of each CDR3. The D gene is left open where the match is weak. Where a row states a size, it is once, few, many or the class of an expanded clone; other rows omit it.

.,.,TRBJ1-2,TRBV11-2,TGTGCCAGCAGCTTAACACCCCAGTCCCGGGGTAACGACTACACCTTC,CASSLTPQSRGNDYTF
TRBD1,few,TRBJ1-1,TRBV11-2,TGTGCCAGCAGCTTTTCCCAGGGGGAGGCTTTCTTT,CASSFSQGEAFF
.,.,TRBJ1-4,TRBV10-3,TGTGCCATCAGTGAGTCAGGGGTCAGAAATGAAAAACTGTTTTTT,CAISESGVRNEKLFF
.,.,TRBJ1-5,TRBV6-1,TGTGCCAGCGGACGGAGTCAGAATCAGCCCCAGCATTTT,CASGRSQNQPQHF
.,once,TRBJ2-7,TRBV6-6,TGTGCCAGCAGCGACAGGTCCTCCTACGAGCAGTACTTC,CASSDRSSYEQYF
TRBD2,.,TRBJ2-5,TRBV6-1,TGTGCCAGCAGCCGGGACTATGGGGAGACCCAGTACTTC,CASSRDYGETQYF
TRBD1,.,TRBJ1-5,TRBV2,TGTGCCAGCAGTCCCGGGACAGGCAATCAGCCCCAGCATTTT,CASSPGTGNQPQHF
TRBD1,.,TRBJ2-7,TRBV19,TGTGCCAGTAGTGCCTCCGGGACAGGGGGCAGGGAGCAGTACTTC,CASSASGTGGREQYF
.,.,TRBJ2-7,TRBV7-9,TGTGCCAGCAGCTTACCCTTGAGCTCCTACGAGCAGTACTTC,CASSLPLSSYEQYF
TRBD1,once,TRBJ1-6,TRBV6-1,TGTGCCAGCAGTGGGCAGGGGGCTAATTCACCCCTCCACTTT,CASSGQGANSPLHF
.,.,TRBJ2-2,TRBV10-1,TGCGCCAGCAGTGGGGCAGGGGTCACCGGGGAGCTGTTTTTT,CASSGAGVTGELFF
TRBD2,.,TRBJ2-1,TRBV5-1,TGCGCCAGCAGCTTGGGGGCCCTAGCGGGGGTTTACAATGAGCAGTTCTTC,CASSLGALAGVYNEQFF
.,.,TRBJ1-1,TRBV21-1,TGTGCCAGCAGCCCCCCACTGATGAACACTGAAGCTTTCTTT,CASSPPLMNTEAFF
.,few,TRBJ1-6,TRBV6-1,TGTGCCAGCAGAACCGGGACGGGCAGCTCACCCCTCCACTTT,CASRTGTGSSPLHF
.,.,TRBJ1-2,TRBV7-2,TGTGCCAGCAGCCCAGCAGGGTACTATGGCTACACCTTC,CASSPAGYYGYTF
.,.,TRBJ1-1,TRBV6-5,TGTGCCAGCGGGCGGAACACTGAAGCTTTCTTT,CASGRNTEAFF